This T cell receptor (beta chain) appears in the sequencing data of a study of cytomegalovirus exposure and HLA in healthy donors. The overall study: From 150 million to 200 million T cells, an earlier analysis saw approximately 120 million unique TCR beta sequences. In terms of ancestry, the Caucasian-associated cluster contained around 79% of the approximately 400 genotyped donors. General study results and limits: Per a later analysis, about 17,000 TCR beta sequences showed association with HLA alleles at 0.05 false discovery rate. Investigators reported approximately 150 TCR beta chains as tied to cytomegalovirus.

Concerning this clone: Its target is unknown. Different DNA sequences within this sample yield the same CDR3.

The CDR3 length is 15 residues. CDR1 is SGHVS and CDR2 is FQNEAQ in the germline V gene. Trimming removed 2 bases from V and 2 bases from J, with 11 bases in between. Primers included in the PCR were 60 Vbeta and 13 Jbeta primers. The repertoire was sequenced with immunoSEQ multiplex PCR; TCRdb's copy has only in-frame clones and lacks some. The sample carries some 190,000 clones, 80% to 90% recorded once. Sequencing was done on a sample of PBMCs. This sequence originates from a male donor in good health and CMV-seronegative. This chain joins TRBV7-8 and TRBJ2-3, with D tentatively TRBD2 (5 bases). DNA of the CDR3: TGTGCCAGCAGCTTATGGACGGGGTTCACAGATACGCAGTATTTT. It codes for CASSLWTGFTDTQYF.